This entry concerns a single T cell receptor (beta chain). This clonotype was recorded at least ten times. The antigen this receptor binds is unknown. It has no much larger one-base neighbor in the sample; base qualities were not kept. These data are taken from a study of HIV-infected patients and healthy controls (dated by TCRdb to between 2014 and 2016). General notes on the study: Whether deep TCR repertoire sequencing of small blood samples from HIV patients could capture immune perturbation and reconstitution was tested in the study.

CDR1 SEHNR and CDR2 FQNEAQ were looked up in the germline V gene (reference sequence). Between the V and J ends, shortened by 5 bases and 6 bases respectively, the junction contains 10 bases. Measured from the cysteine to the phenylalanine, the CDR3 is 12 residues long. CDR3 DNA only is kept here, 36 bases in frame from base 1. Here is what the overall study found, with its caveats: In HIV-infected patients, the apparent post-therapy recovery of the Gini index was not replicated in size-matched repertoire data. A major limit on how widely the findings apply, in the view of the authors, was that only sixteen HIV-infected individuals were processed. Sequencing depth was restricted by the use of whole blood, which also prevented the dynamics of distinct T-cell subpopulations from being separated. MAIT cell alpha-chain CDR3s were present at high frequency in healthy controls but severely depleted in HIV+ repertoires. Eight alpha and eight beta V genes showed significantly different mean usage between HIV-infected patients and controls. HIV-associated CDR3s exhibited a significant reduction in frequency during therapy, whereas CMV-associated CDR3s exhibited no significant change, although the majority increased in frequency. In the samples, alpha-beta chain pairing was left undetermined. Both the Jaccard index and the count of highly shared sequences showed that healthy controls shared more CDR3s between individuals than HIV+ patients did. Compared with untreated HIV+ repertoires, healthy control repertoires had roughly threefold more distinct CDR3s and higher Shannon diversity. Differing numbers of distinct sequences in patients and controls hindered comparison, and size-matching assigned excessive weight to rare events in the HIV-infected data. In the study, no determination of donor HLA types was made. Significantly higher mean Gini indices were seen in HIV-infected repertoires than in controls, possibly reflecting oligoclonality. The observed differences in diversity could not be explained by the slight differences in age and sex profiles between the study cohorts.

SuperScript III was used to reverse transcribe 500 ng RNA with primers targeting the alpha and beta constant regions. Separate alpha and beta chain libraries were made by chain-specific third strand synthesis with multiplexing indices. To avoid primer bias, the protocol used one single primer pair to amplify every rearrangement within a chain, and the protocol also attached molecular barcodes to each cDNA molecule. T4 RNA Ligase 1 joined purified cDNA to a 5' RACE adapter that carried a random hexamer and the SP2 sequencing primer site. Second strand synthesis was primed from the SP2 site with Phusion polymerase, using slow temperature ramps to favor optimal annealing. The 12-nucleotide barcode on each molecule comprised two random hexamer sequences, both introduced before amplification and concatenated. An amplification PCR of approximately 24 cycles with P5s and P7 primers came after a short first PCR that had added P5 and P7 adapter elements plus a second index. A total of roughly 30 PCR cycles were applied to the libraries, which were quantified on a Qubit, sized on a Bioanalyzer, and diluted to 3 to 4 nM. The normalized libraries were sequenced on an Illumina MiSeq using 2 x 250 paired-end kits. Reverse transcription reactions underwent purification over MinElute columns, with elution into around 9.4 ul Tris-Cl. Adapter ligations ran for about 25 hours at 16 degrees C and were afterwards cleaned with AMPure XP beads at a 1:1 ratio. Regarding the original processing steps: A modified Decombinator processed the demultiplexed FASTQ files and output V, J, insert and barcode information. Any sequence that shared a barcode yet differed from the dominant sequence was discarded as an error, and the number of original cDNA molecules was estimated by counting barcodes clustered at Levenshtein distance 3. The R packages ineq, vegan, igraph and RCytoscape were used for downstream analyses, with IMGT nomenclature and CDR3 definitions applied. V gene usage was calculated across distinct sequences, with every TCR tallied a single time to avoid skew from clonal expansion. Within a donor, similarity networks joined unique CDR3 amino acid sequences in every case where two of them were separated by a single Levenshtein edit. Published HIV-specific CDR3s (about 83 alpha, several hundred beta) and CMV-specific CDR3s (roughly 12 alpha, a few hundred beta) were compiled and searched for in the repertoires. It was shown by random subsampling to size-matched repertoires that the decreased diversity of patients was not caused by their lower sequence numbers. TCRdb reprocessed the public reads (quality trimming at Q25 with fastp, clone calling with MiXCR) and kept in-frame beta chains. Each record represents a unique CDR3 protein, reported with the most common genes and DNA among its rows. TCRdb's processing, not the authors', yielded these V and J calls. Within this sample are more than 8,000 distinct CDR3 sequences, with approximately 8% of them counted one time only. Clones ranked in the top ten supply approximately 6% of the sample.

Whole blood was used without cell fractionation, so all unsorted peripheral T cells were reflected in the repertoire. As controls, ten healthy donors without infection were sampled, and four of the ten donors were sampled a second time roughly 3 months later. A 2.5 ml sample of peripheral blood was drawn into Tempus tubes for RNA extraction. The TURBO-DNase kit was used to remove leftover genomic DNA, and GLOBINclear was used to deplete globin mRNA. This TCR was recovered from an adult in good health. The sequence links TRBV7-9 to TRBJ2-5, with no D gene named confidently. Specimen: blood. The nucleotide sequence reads TGTGCCAGCAGCAGGACCCTCCAGACCCAGTACTTC. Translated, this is CASSRTLQTQYF.